Each of the 3 T cell receptor beta chains below was sequenced from the same sample in a study of blood T cell repertoires in COVID-19. TCRdb's copy holds only in-frame clones and misses some; the assay was immunoSEQ multiplex PCR. The sample records 150,000 or so clones, roughly 83% being singletons. The sample was peripheral blood. The source is a woman in her fifties or sixties with acute or convalescent COVID-19.

The V call is TRBV4-3, the J call TRBJ2-7; 9 positions agree with TRBD1. With 4 bases clipped from V and 0 bases from J, the junction kept 25 bases outside the gene matches. CDR1 is LGHNA, CDR2 YSLEER, per germline. The CDR3 has 22 residues. CDR3 bases: TGCGCCAGCAGCCTCCCCGTAAACCGGGACAGGGACACCAAACGATCCTCCTACGAGCAGTACTTC. This codes for CASSLPVNRDRDTKRSSYEQYF.

The rearrangement links TRBV30 to TRBJ2-7, with 9 bases aligning to TRBD1. The CDR3 totals 12 residues. V trimming: 5 bases; J trimming: 4 bases; junction bases outside the gene matches: 3. CDR1 and CDR2 from the germline V gene are GTSNPN and SVGIG (reference sequence). In DNA, the CDR3 is TGTGCCTGGGCCGGGACAGGGTACGAGCAGTACTTC. Its translation is CAWAGTGYEQYF.

This rearrangement joins TRBV7-2 to TRBJ1-2; tentative D call: TRBD1 (5 bases). CDR3 length: 11 residues. From germline, CDR1 is SGHTA and CDR2 FQGNSA. With 10 bases removed from V and 2 bases from J, the gap between germline ends came to 8 bases. CDR3 sequence: CATGGNYGYTF. The DNA for the CDR3 is TGTGCCACCGGGGGGAACTATGGCTACACCTTC.